These T cell receptor beta chains were read from a single sample in a study of T cell repertoires in cytomegalovirus infection. These receptors have no known antigen. MiXCR, applied by TCRdb to the reads, yields one record per CDR3 protein. The sample shows about 900,000 distinct CDR3 sequences, around 30% of them seen only once. Sample: cultured CD8+ T cells from PBMCs, taken from culture after CMV antigen stimulation. The receptors originated from a human donor in good health (CMV status not recorded). Some clones in this sample may be carry-over from other donors' samples. Each CDR3 is given without its conserved first and last residue.

CDR3aa: ASSEFQAYYNEQF
v_gene: TRBV2
j_gene: TRBJ2-1

CDR3aa: ASSEAGSDGI
v_gene: TRBV6-1
j_gene: TRBJ2-1

CDR3aa: ASSAGQSLSNQPQH
v_gene: TRBV7-8
j_gene: TRBJ1-5

CDR3aa: ASSPQGKNIQY
v_gene: TRBV7-9
j_gene: TRBJ2-4

CDR3aa: ASSLEIGGTLYNEQF
v_gene: TRBV7-6
j_gene: TRBJ2-1

CDR3aa: ASNRGASTEAF
v_gene: TRBV6-5
j_gene: TRBJ1-1

CDR3aa: ASSTLPGTPSGNYGYT
v_gene: TRBV28
j_gene: TRBJ1-2

CDR3aa: ASSLGQGVDGYT
v_gene: TRBV5-1
j_gene: TRBJ1-2

CDR3aa: ASSYSRETDGYT
v_gene: TRBV6-6
j_gene: TRBJ1-2

CDR3aa: ASSPDRGQSGELF
v_gene: TRBV6-1
j_gene: TRBJ2-2

CDR3aa: ASSSQGGPNYGYT
v_gene: TRBV7-6
j_gene: TRBJ1-2

CDR3aa: ASSQVLAGGYNEQF
v_gene: TRBV4-1
j_gene: TRBJ2-1

CDR3aa: ASSLDWDEAF
v_gene: TRBV11-2
j_gene: TRBJ1-1

CDR3aa: ASIETGSGGYT
v_gene: TRBV19
j_gene: TRBJ1-2

CDR3aa: TSSEPGSNEQF
v_gene: TRBV2
j_gene: TRBJ2-1

CDR3aa: ASINPWDTLNTEAF
v_gene: TRBV19
j_gene: TRBJ1-1

CDR3aa: SAKGLAAVSYNEQF
v_gene: TRBV20-1
j_gene: TRBJ2-1

CDR3aa: ASSIDTGFQETQY
v_gene: TRBV19
j_gene: TRBJ2-5

CDR3aa: SVARLAVTQY
v_gene: TRBV29-1
j_gene: TRBJ2-3

CDR3aa: ASRGWGEQF
v_gene: TRBV7-3
j_gene: TRBJ2-1

CDR3aa: ASSEGRVAF
v_gene: TRBV6-1
j_gene: TRBJ1-1

CDR3aa: ASSLGRRNNEQF
v_gene: TRBV13
j_gene: TRBJ2-1

CDR3aa: ASSLRDRGLNYGYT
v_gene: TRBV7-9
j_gene: TRBJ1-2

CDR3aa: ASSFGQGPCNEQF
v_gene: TRBV7-3
j_gene: TRBJ2-1